These T cell receptor beta chains were read from a single sample in a study of PD-1 blockade in mismatch repair-deficient tumors. Assay: immunoSEQ multiplex PCR; the TCRdb copy retains only in-frame clones and omits some. The sample contains 25,000 to 30,000 clones, around 85% of which appear only once. Sample: PBMCs, taken before pembrolizumab treatment. The receptor set was obtained from an adult with mismatch repair-deficient cancer. CDR3s include the opening cysteine and the closing phenylalanine or tryptophan. Each record gives: D gene, V gene, clone size, J gene, CDR3 protein, CDR3 DNA. The D gene is left open where the match is weak. Clone size is stated in some rows and not others, as once, few, many or a class when expanded.

D: -; V: TRBV29-1; size: -; J: TRBJ1-2; CDR3: CSLGDGYTF; DNA: TGCAGCCTCGGGGATGGCTACACCTTC
D: TRBD1; V: TRBV29-1; size: once; J: TRBJ1-2; CDR3: CSVGGGRGYNYGYTF; DNA: TGCAGCGTAGGGGGCGGTAGGGGATATAACTATGGCTACACCTTC
D: TRBD2; V: TRBV5-1; size: once; J: TRBJ2-1; CDR3: CASSLVVAGMNEQFF; DNA: TGCGCCAGCAGCTTGGTGGTAGCGGGAATGAATGAGCAGTTCTTC
D: -; V: TRBV7-8; size: -; J: TRBJ1-4; CDR3: CASSLGLQEKLFF; DNA: TGTGCCAGCAGCTTAGGCCTTCAGGAAAAACTGTTTTTT
D: -; V: TRBV11-1; size: few; J: TRBJ2-7; CDR3: CASGRQPGVKQYF; DNA: TGTGCCAGCGGACGCCAACCAGGGGTAAAGCAGTACTTC
D: TRBD2; V: TRBV7-3; size: -; J: TRBJ2-2; CDR3: CASSLGTSGTTGELFF; DNA: TGTGCCAGCAGCTTAGGGACTAGCGGGACCACCGGGGAGCTGTTTTTT
D: -; V: TRBV6-1; size: few; J: TRBJ2-7; CDR3: CASSEASSGGYEQYF; DNA: TGTGCCAGCAGTGAGGCGTCGAGCGGAGGCTACGAGCAGTACTTC
D: TRBD1; V: TRBV11-2; size: -; J: TRBJ2-7; CDR3: CASSLGTTGVSYEQYF; DNA: TGTGCCAGCAGCTTAGGGACGACAGGGGTCTCCTACGAGCAGTACTTC
D: -; V: TRBV7-9; size: few; J: TRBJ1-5; CDR3: CASSLGGTDLNQPQHF; DNA: TGTGCCAGCAGCTTAGGCGGGACGGACCTTAATCAGCCCCAGCATTTT
D: TRBD2; V: TRBV4-2; size: -; J: TRBJ2-2; CDR3: CASSPQTSGSAGELFF; DNA: TGTGCCAGCAGCCCTCAGACTAGCGGGAGCGCCGGGGAGCTGTTTTTT
D: -; V: TRBV6-5; size: few; J: TRBJ2-7; CDR3: CASSRGARVSYEQYF; DNA: TGTGCCAGCAGCCGGGGTGCCCGTGTCTCCTACGAGCAGTACTTC
D: -; V: TRBV5-4; size: once; J: TRBJ1-1; CDR3: CASSTLTELNTEAFF; DNA: TGTGCCAGCAGCACTCTGACAGAATTGAACACTGAAGCTTTCTTT
D: -; V: TRBV6-6; size: -; J: TRBJ2-2; CDR3: CASSDTDSYTGGELFF; DNA: TGTGCCAGCAGCGACACAGACAGTTACACTGGCGGGGAGCTGTTTTTT
D: -; V: TRBV20-1; size: -; J: TRBJ2-1; CDR3: CSASREYEQFF; DNA: TGCAGTGCTAGTCGGGAGTATGAGCAGTTCTTC
D: -; V: TRBV6-6; size: -; J: TRBJ1-5; CDR3: CASRQQNSNQPQHF; DNA: TGTGCCAGCAGGCAACAGAATAGCAATCAGCCCCAGCATTTT
D: TRBD1; V: TRBV4-2; size: -; J: TRBJ1-4; CDR3: CASSQAILGQGATNEKLFF; DNA: TGTGCCAGCAGCCAAGCGATCCTCGGACAGGGCGCAACTAATGAAAAACTGTTTTTT
D: TRBD1; V: TRBV7-3; size: -; J: TRBJ1-2; CDR3: CASSLRQGGGYTF; DNA: TGTGCCAGCAGCTTGAGACAGGGGGGTGGCTACACCTTC
D: -; V: TRBV10-3; size: -; J: TRBJ1-3; CDR3: CAISLTGNTIYF; DNA: TGTGCCATCAGCTTAACAGGAAACACCATATATTTT
D: -; V: TRBV5-1; size: -; J: TRBJ1-4; CDR3: CASSLTQNVGPRGEKLFF; DNA: TGCGCCAGCAGCTTGACCCAAAACGTCGGGCCCCGGGGGGAAAAACTGTTTTTT
D: TRBD1; V: TRBV27; size: -; J: TRBJ2-7; CDR3: CASSLSAGTGASYEQYF; DNA: TGTGCCAGCAGTTTGAGCGCCGGGACAGGGGCCTCCTACGAGCAGTACTTC
D: TRBD1; V: TRBV5-1; size: -; J: TRBJ2-7; CDR3: CASRVRDRGSYEQYF; DNA: TGCGCCAGCAGAGTCCGGGACAGGGGTTCCTACGAGCAGTACTTC
D: TRBD1; V: TRBV19; size: few; J: TRBJ1-1; CDR3: CASTGQGASMNTEAFF; DNA: TGTGCCAGTACGGGCCAGGGGGCGTCCATGAACACTGAAGCTTTCTTT
D: -; V: TRBV5-4; size: -; J: TRBJ2-7; CDR3: CASSLEGGTAQYF; DNA: TGTGCCAGCAGCTTGGAAGGCGGGACGGCGCAGTACTTC
D: TRBD1; V: TRBV6-1; size: -; J: TRBJ1-1; CDR3: CASSGPPLTGATEAFF; DNA: TGTGCCAGCAGTGGCCCTCCTTTAACAGGGGCGACTGAAGCTTTCTTT
D: -; V: TRBV4-1; size: -; J: TRBJ1-2; CDR3: CASSQVVGGANYGYTF; DNA: TGCGCCAGCAGCCAAGTCGTCGGGGGGGCCAACTATGGCTACACCTTC
D: TRBD2; V: TRBV15; size: -; J: TRBJ2-1; CDR3: CATRLRAGGLNEQFF; DNA: TGTGCCACCCGGCTCCGGGCGGGAGGGCTCAATGAGCAGTTCTTC
D: TRBD1; V: TRBV10-3; size: -; J: TRBJ1-2; CDR3: CAISELSYRTGHPNYGYTF; DNA: TGTGCCATCAGTGAACTTTCTTATCGGACAGGGCACCCAAACTATGGCTACACCTTC
D: TRBD2; V: TRBV5-1; size: few; J: TRBJ2-7; CDR3: CASSSGLAGGTYEQYF; DNA: TGCGCCAGCAGCTCTGGACTAGCGGGAGGAACCTACGAGCAGTACTTC
D: TRBD1; V: TRBV4-1; size: -; J: TRBJ2-1; CDR3: CASSFRQGAYDEQFF; DNA: TGCGCCAGCAGCTTCCGACAGGGGGCATATGATGAGCAGTTCTTC
D: -; V: TRBV6-6; size: -; J: TRBJ1-2; CDR3: CASSDTGYAGGYTF; DNA: TGTGCCAGCAGTGACACGGGATACGCCGGGGGCTACACCTTC
D: -; V: TRBV28; size: -; J: TRBJ1-2; CDR3: CASSFRGGYTF; DNA: TGTGCCAGCAGTTTCAGGGGAGGCTACACCTTC
D: -; V: TRBV19; size: -; J: TRBJ2-7; CDR3: CASNYRDAGPYEQYF; DNA: TGTGCCAGTAACTATCGAGACGCCGGCCCCTACGAGCAGTACTTC